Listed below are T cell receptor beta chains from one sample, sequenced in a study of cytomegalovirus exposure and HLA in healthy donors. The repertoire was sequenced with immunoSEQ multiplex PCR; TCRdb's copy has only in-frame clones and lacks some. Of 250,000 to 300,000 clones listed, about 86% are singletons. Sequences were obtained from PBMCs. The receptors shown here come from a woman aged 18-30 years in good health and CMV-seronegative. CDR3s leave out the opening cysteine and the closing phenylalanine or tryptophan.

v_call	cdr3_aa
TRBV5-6	ASSREATGVKIGNTEAF
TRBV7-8	ASSLILAGTPFNEQF
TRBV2	ASSEHGTGGYNSPLH
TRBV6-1	AIPGGSYNEQF
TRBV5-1	ASSLGTGMNTEAF
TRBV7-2	ASSSDRWDKK
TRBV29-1	SVGQDSEKLF
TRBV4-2	ASSPLGQDTDTQY
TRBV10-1	ASSERERYEQY
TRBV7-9	ASSLATDSAEAF
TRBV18	ASSPAGGAGELF
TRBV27	ASSPQGTDGGNQPQH
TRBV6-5	ASSPDRGYTEAF
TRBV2	ASSPTGELF
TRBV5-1	ASSTGTSGDTQY
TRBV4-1	ASSPLAGVAYNEQF
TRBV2	ASSINEQF